Listed below are T cell receptor beta chains from one sample, sequenced in a study of identical twins. TCRdb fed the 5' RACE reads into MiXCR, producing one record per CDR3 protein. Among 570,000 or so distinct CDR3 sequences, 9% to 10% were seen once, and the ten largest hold under 3%. The same data also contributed to another study, on yellow fever vaccine responses in identical twins.

Specimen: PBMCs. The source is a woman aged 18-30 years in good health. CDR3s leave out the opening cysteine and the closing phenylalanine or tryptophan.

J | V | length | CDR3
TRBJ2-7 | TRBV29-1 | 12 | SVEEKAGRYEQY
TRBJ1-1 | TRBV29-1 | 9 | SAHRDTEAF
TRBJ2-2 | TRBV20-1 | 12 | SASGTRYTGELF
TRBJ2-7 | TRBV2 | 11 | ASSERQTYEQY
TRBJ2-1 | TRBV10-3 | 12 | AISESGSYNEQF
TRBJ2-2 | TRBV6-2/TRBV6-3 | 10 | ASSFGSGELF
TRBJ2-7 | TRBV4-3 | 14 | ASSQDAGGTPYEQY
TRBJ2-1 | TRBV11-2 | 12 | ASSTGDPRREQF
TRBJ2-7 | TRBV7-9 | 14 | ASSLVGQQGAYEQY
TRBJ2-6 | TRBV18 | 15 | ASSPPFSGKGANVLT
TRBJ2-1 | TRBV20-1 | 13 | SARHLRGYYNEQF
TRBJ2-1 | TRBV6-5 | 10 | ASRDSINEQF
TRBJ2-5 | TRBV29-1 | 12 | SVPGGGLEETQY
TRBJ2-7 | TRBV30 | 12 | AWSVHQGPYEQY
TRBJ2-3 | TRBV3-1 | 14 | ASSQDLAGSTDTQY
TRBJ2-3 | TRBV7-2 | 12 | ASSPGEATDTQY
TRBJ2-7 | TRBV15 | 13 | ATSRGAGQDYEQY
TRBJ1-1 | TRBV6-5 | 9 | ASSYRGQAF
TRBJ1-1 | TRBV30 | 14 | AWSARGWGAGTEAF
TRBJ2-5 | TRBV7-8 | 13 | ASSHRRGMGETQY